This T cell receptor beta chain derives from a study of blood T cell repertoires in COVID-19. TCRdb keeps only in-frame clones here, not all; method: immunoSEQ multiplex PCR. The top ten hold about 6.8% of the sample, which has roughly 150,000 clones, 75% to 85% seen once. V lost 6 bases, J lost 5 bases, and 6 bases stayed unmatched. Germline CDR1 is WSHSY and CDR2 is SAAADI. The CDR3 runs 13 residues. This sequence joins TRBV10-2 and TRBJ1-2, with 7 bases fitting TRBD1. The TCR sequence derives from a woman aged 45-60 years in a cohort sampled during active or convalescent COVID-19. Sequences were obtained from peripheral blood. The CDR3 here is CASSPGTEYGYTF. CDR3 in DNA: TGCGCCAGCAGCCCCGGGACAGAGTATGGCTACACCTTC.